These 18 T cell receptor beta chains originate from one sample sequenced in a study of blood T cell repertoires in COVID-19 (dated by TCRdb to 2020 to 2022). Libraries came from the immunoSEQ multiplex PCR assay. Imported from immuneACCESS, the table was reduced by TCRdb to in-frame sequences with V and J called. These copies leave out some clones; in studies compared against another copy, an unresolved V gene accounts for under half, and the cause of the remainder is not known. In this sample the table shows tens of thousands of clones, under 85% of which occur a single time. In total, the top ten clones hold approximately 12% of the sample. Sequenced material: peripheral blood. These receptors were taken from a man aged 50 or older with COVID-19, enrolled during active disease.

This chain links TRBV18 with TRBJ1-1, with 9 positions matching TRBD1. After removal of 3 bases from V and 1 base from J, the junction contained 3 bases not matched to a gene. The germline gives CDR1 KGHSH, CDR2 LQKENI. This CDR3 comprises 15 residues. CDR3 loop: CASSPRTGENTEAFF. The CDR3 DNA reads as TGTGCCAGCTCACCCAGGACAGGGGAGAACACTGAAGCTTTCTTT.

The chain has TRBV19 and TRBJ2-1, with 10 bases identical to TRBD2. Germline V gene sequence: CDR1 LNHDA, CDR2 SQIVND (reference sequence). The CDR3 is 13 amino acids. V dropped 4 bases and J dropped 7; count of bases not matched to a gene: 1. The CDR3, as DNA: TGTGCCAGTAGTAATAGCGGGGGGAATGAGCAGTTCTTC. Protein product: CASSNSGGNEQFF. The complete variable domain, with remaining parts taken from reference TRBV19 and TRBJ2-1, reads DGGITQSPKYLFRKEGQNVTLSCEQNLNHDAMYWYRQDPGQGLRLIYYSQIVNDFQKGDIAEGYSVSREKKESFPLTVTSAQKNPTAFYLCASSNSGGNEQFFGPGTRLTVL.

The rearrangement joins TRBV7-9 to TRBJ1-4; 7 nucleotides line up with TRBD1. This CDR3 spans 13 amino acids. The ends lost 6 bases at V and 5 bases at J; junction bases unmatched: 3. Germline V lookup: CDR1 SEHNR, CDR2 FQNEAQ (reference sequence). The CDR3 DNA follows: TGTGCCAGCAGGCCGACAGGGAATGAAAAACTGTTTTTT. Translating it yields CASRPTGNEKLFF.

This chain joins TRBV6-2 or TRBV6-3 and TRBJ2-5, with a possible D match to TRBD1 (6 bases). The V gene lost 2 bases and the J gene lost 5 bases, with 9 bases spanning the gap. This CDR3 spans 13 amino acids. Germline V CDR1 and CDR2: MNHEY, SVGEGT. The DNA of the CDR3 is TGTGCCAGCAGTTACAGGGGGAGTGAGACCCAGTACTTC. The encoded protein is CASSYRGSETQYF.

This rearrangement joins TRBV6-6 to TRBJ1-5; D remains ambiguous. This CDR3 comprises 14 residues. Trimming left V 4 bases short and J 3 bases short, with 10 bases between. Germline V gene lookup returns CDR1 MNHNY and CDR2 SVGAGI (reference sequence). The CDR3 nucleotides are TGTGCCAGCAGTTCGGCAGGCTTCAATCAGCCCCAGCATTTT. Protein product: CASSSAGFNQPQHF.

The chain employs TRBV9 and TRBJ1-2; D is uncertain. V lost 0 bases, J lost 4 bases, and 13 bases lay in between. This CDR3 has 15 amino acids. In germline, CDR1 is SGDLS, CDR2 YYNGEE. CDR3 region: CASSVEPSEGYGYTF. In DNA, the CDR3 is TGTGCCAGCAGCGTAGAACCCTCCGAGGGCTATGGCTACACCTTC. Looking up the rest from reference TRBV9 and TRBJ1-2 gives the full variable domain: DSGVTQTPKHLITATGQRVTLRCSPRSGDLSVYWYQQSLDQGLQFLIQYYNGEERAKGNILERFSAQQFPDLHSELNLSSLELGDSALYFCASSVEPSEGYGYTFGSGTRLTVV.

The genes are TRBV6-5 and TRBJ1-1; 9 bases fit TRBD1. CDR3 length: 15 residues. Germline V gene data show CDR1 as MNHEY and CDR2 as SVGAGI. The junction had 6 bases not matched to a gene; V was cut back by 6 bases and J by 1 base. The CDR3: CASRGPGQGNTEAFF. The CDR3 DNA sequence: TGTGCCAGCAGAGGACCGGGACAGGGGAACACTGAAGCTTTCTTT.

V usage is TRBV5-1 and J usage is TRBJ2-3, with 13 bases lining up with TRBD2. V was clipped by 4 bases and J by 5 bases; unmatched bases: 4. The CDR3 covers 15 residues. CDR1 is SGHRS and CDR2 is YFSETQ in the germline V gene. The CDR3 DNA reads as TGCGCCAGCAGCGGACTAGCGGGGGCCGGAGATACGCAGTATTTT. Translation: CASSGLAGAGDTQYF.

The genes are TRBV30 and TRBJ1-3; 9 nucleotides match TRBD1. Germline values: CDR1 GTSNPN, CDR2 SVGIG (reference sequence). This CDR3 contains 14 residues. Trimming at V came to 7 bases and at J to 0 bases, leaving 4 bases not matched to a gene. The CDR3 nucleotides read TGTGCCTCCGGACAGGGGTACTCTGGAAACACCATATATTTT. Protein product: CASGQGYSGNTIYF.

The CDR3 DNA follows: TGTGCCAGCAGTTTTCTAGACGGGGAGCTGTTTTTT. This gives the protein CASSFLDGELFF. The rearrangement uses TRBV12-3 or TRBV12-4 and TRBJ2-2; no firm D call. This CDR3 contains 12 residues. The V and J ends lost 3 bases and 7 bases respectively, with 6 bases between them.

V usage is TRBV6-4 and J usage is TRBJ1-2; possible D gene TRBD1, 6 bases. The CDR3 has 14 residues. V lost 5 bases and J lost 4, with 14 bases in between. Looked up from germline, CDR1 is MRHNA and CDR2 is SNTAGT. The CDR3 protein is CASSQQGVGYGYTF. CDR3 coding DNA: TGTGCCAGCAGTCAACAGGGAGTTGGCTATGGCTACACCTTC.

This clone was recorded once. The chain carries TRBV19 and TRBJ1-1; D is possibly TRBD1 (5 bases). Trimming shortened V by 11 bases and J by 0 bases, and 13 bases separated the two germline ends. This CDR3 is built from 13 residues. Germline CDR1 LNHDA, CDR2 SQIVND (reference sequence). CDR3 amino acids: CAARDSLNTEAFF. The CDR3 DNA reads TGTGCCGCACGGGACTCTCTGAACACTGAAGCTTTCTTT.

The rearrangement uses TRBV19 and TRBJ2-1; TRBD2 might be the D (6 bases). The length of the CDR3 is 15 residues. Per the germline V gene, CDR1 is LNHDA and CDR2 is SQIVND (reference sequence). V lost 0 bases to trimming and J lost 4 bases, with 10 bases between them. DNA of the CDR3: TGTGCCAGTAGTATAGAATGGGAGGCTTACAATGAGCAGTTCTTC. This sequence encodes CASSIEWEAYNEQFF.

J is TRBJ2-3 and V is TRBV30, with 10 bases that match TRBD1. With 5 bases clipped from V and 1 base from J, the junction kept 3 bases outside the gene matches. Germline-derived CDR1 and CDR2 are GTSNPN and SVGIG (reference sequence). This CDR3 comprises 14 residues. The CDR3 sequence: CAWDGTGGTDTQYF. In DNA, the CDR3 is TGTGCCTGGGATGGGACAGGGGGCACAGATACGCAGTATTTT.

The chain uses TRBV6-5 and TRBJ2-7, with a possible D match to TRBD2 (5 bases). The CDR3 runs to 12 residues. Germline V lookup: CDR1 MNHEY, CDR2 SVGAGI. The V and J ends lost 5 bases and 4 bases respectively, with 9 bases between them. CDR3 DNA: TGTGCCAGCAGTCGGACGGGGTACGAGCAGTACTTC. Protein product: CASSRTGYEQYF.

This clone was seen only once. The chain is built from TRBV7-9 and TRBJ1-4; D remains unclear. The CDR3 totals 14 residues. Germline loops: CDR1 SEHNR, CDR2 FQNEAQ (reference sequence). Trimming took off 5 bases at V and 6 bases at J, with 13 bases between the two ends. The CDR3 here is CASSRSTRDEKLFF. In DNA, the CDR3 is TGTGCCAGCAGCCGATCAACCCGGGATGAAAAACTGTTTTTT.

This CDR3 is CASSLRLAGAGDTQYF. The CDR3 bases are TGTGCCAGCAGCCTACGACTAGCGGGGGCGGGAGATACGCAGTATTTT. The gene calls are TRBV3-1 (or the pseudogene TRBV3-2) and TRBJ2-3; TRBD2 agrees at 12 bases. V lost 4 bases and J lost 5; bases outside the gene matches: 7. From germline, CDR1 is LGHDT and CDR2 YNNKEL (reference sequence). This CDR3 contains 16 residues.

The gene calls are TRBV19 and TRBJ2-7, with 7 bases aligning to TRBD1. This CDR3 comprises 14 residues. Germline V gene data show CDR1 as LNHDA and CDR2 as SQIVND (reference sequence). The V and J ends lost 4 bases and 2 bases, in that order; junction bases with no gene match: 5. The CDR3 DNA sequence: TGTGCCAGTAGTAAGGGACAGCCACCCTACGAGCAGTACTTC. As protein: CASSKGQPPYEQYF.